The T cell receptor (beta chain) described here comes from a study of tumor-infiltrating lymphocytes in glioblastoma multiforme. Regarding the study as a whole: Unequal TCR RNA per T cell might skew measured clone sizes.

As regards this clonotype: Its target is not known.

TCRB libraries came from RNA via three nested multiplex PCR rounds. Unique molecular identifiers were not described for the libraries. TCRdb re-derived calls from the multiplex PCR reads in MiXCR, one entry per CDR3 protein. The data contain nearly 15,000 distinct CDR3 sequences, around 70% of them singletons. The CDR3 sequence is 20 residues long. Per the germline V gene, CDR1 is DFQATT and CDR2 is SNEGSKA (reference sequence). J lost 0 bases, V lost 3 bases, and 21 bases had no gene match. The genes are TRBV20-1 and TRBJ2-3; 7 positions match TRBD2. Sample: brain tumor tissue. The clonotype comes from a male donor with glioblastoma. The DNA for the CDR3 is TGCAGTGCTAGTCGTCCCGGTCTAGTGGGAGGGCCGAGTAGCACAGATACGCAGTATTTT. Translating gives CSASRPGLVGGPSSTDTQYF.